Shown below are 8 T cell receptor beta chains from a single sample sequenced in a study of T cells in Graves' hyperthyroidism and ophthalmopathy. TCR beta CDR3 sequences were amplified from RNA transcripts. In the first-round RT-PCR of the TCR CDR3, the HTBI primer set was used. TCRdb re-called the multiplex PCR reads with MiXCR, one entry per CDR3 protein. The table shows 400,000 to 550,000 distinct CDR3 sequences, with 24% occurring only once. The sequencing input was blood. Receptors originate from a woman between 25 and 40 years old with Graves' ophthalmopathy.

This clonotype was seen repeatedly, ten times or more. The chain employs TRBV2 and TRBJ2-4, with D uncertain. CDR3 length: 13 amino acids. V was cut by 10 bases and J by 1 base, with 11 bases left in between. CDR1 and CDR2 (germline): SNHLY, FYNNEI. The CDR3 bases are TGTGCCACCCGGTGGGATGCCAAAAACATTCAGTACTTC. Its protein is CATRWDAKNIQYF.

This clonotype was seen ten or more times. The chain joins TRBV27 to TRBJ2-7; tentatively, D is TRBD1 (5 bases). This CDR3 contains 14 residues. Germline CDR1 and CDR2: MNHEY and SMNVEV (reference sequence). V shed 6 bases and J shed 7 bases, with 19 bases lying between them. The CDR3 coding sequence is TGTGCCAGCAGACCAATTACAGGTGGGGTAGAGCAGTACTTC. Translated, it gives CASRPITGGVEQYF.

The rearrangement links TRBV10-3 to TRBJ2-6; D unclear. The CDR3 loop spans 15 amino acids. Germline V lookup: CDR1 ENHRY, CDR2 SYGVKD. The germline V and J ends were trimmed by 10 bases and 2 bases, with 15 bases remaining between them. In DNA form, the CDR3 reads TGTGCCACTCACACATCTCGAACTGGGGCCAACGTCCTGACTTTC. Translation gives CATHTSRTGANVLTF.

This clonotype was observed many times. This chain joins TRBV20-1 and TRBJ1-5; D remains unclear. This CDR3 contains 16 residues. Trimming took off 0 bases at V and 0 bases at J, with 12 bases between the two ends. Looked up from germline, CDR1 is DFQATT and CDR2 is SNEGSKA (reference sequence). The CDR3 reads CSARDRLHPSNQPQHF. CDR3 in DNA: TGCAGTGCTAGAGATCGGTTACACCCTAGCAATCAGCCCCAGCATTTT.

This chain uses TRBV3-1 with TRBJ1-6; TRBD1 agrees at 9 bases. V lost 1 base and J lost 10; bases outside the gene matches: 2. This CDR3 spans 14 amino acids. Germline CDR1 reads LGHDT; CDR2 reads YNNKEL (reference sequence). CDR3 amino acids: CASSQGQGGSPLHF. The CDR3 DNA reads as TGTGCCAGCAGCCAAGGACAGGGGGGATCACCCCTCCACTTT.

The table lists this clonotype with a few counts. The chain joins TRBV27 to TRBJ1-1; the D gene is possibly TRBD1 (6 bases). The CDR3 is 14 amino acids. Per the germline V gene, CDR1 is MNHEY and CDR2 is SMNVEV (reference sequence). V lost 2 bases to trimming and J lost 5 bases, with 12 bases between them. CDR3 sequence reads: CASSLMEGGTEAFF. The CDR3 nucleotides are TGTGCCAGCAGTTTAATGGAGGGGGGAACTGAAGCTTTCTTT.

The chain uses TRBV6-2 or TRBV6-3 and TRBJ1-1; D is perhaps TRBD1 (5 bases). Trimming cost V 1 base and J 1 base, with 10 bases left between them. The germline CDR1 and CDR2 sequences are MNHEY and SVGEGT. CDR3 length equals 15 residues. CDR3 nucleotides: TGTGCCAGCAGTTACTGGGGACCCTCGAACACTGAAGCTTTCTTT. Residues: CASSYWGPSNTEAFF.

This clonotype was counted at least ten times. The chain couples TRBV7-2 to TRBJ1-2, with TRBD1 as a possible D gene (5 bases). Looked up from germline, CDR1 is SGHTA and CDR2 is FQGNSA. This CDR3 is 15 amino acids long. The V end lost 1 base, the J end lost 7 bases, and 16 bases lay between the germline ends. The CDR3, as DNA: TGTGCCAGCAGCTTAGTACCAGGGATCCTGAGTGGCTACACCTTC. It codes for CASSLVPGILSGYTF.